Shown below are 8 T cell receptor beta chains from a single sample sequenced in a study of shared clonotypes between healthy human individuals. Here immunoSEQ multiplex PCR was the method, and the copy in TCRdb shows in-frame clones only, minus some. This sample has 550,000 to 700,000 clones, with around 73% found just once. The sample was memory CD4+ T cells sorted from blood. Subset here: CD45RA-negative fraction. The receptors shown here come from a young woman in good health.

The chain joins TRBV10-1 to TRBJ2-7, with D perhaps matching TRBD1 or TRBD2 (5 bases each). Germline values: CDR1 WNHNN, CDR2 SYGVQD (reference sequence). Trimming took 9 bases from V and 2 from J, leaving 17 bases between them. This CDR3 has 14 residues. The CDR3 region is CASGWDVRTYEQYF. The CDR3 DNA reads as TGCGCCAGTGGATGGGACGTACGGACCTACGAGCAGTACTTC.

The chain is built from TRBV6-1 and TRBJ2-7, with TRBD2 identical over 7 bases. V lost 4 bases, J lost 2 bases, and 8 bases stayed unmatched. From germline, CDR1 is MNHNS and CDR2 SASEGT. The CDR3 is 15 amino acids. The CDR3 coding sequence is TGTGCCAGCAGTGGGTTGCTAGCGGCGACCTACGAGCAGTACTTC. It specifies CASSGLLAATYEQYF.

V is TRBV25-1 and J is TRBJ2-7, with 7 positions matching TRBD2. V shed 8 bases, J shed 2 bases, and the junction held 6 bases outside the gene matches. This CDR3 is built from 13 residues. In germline, CDR1 is MGHDK, CDR2 SYGVNS. This CDR3 reads CASEGGPTYEQYF. CDR3 DNA sequence: TGTGCCAGCGAGGGAGGGCCCACCTACGAGCAGTACTTC.

The chain links TRBV6-6 to TRBJ2-4; 9 bases fit TRBD1. There are 15 residues in the CDR3. Germline-derived CDR1 and CDR2 are MNHNY and SVGAGI (reference sequence). V lost 0 bases and J lost 7; bases outside the gene matches: 4. The CDR3 loop is CASSYSGQGGNIQYF. CDR3 DNA: TGTGCCAGCAGTTACTCGGGACAGGGAGGGAACATTCAGTACTTC.

The J gene is TRBJ2-5, the V gene TRBV6-6, with TRBD2 identical over 11 bases. The V gene end was trimmed by 5 bases and the J gene end by 1 base; junction bases not matched to a gene: 3. Germline assignment: CDR1 MNHNY and CDR2 SVGAGI (reference sequence). The CDR3 contains 15 residues. CDR3 nucleotide sequence: TGTGCCAGCAGTATGGGGACTAGCGGCCAAGAGACCCAGTACTTC. Its translation is CASSMGTSGQETQYF.

This clone has at least ten counts. This chain connects TRBV7-6 to TRBJ2-7; D gene uncertain. CDR3 length: 13 amino acids. The V gene's germline CDR1 is SGHVS and CDR2 FNYEAQ. Trimming stripped 5 bases from V and 5 bases from J, with 13 bases between. The CDR3 DNA sequence: TGTGCCAGCAGCACTATAGGGTATCACGAGCAGTACTTC. Amino acids: CASSTIGYHEQYF. The entire variable domain, with the rest obtained from reference TRBV7-6 and TRBJ2-7, is as follows: GAGVSQSPRYKVTKRGQDVALRCDPISGHVSLYWYRQALGQGPEFLTYFNYEAQQDKSGLPNDRFSAERPEGSISTLTIQRTEQRDSAMYRCASSTIGYHEQYFGPGTRLTVT.

The gene calls are TRBV7-9 and TRBJ2-3; the D gene is possibly TRBD2 (6 bases). This CDR3 is built from 16 residues. V shed 1 base and J shed 0 bases, with 11 bases lying between them. Germline CDR1 and CDR2: SEHNR and FQNEAQ (reference sequence). The CDR3 here is CASSLGASDSTDTQYF. CDR3 DNA: TGTGCCAGCAGCTTAGGGGCTAGCGATAGCACAGATACGCAGTATTTT.

The gene calls are TRBV29-1 and TRBJ2-5; D is perhaps TRBD2 (5 bases). The CDR3 covers 13 residues. Germline lookup yields CDR1 SQVTM and CDR2 ANQGSEA. V was pared by 5 bases and J by 4 bases, with 14 bases between. The CDR3 nucleotides are TGCAGCGTTAAAGGGTGGCTAGCAGAGACCCAGTACTTC. Translated, it gives CSVKGWLAETQYF.